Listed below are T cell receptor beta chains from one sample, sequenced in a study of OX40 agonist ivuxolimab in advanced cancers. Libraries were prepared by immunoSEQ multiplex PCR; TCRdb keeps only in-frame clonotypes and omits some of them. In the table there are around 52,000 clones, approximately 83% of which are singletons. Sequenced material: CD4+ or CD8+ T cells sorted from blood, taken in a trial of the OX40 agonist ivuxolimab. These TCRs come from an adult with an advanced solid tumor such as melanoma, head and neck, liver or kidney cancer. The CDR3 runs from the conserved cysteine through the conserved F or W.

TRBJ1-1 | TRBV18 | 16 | CASSPLRVGMNTEAFF
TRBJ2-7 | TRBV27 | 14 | CASSQGQGGYEQYF
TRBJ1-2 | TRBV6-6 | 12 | CAGWTGKNGYTF
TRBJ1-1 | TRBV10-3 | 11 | CAINGGTEAFF
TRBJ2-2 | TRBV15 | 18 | CATSTFRVGRTNTGELFF
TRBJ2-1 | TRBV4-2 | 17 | CASSQRLAGVGWNEQFF
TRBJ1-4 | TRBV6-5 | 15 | CASRGSRSANEKLFF
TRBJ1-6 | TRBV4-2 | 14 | CASSQWQNNSPLHF
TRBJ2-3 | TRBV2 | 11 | CASSETDTQYF
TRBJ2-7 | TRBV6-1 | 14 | CASSRGQGPYEQYF
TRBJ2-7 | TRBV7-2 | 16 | CASSFGGRGSVNEQYF
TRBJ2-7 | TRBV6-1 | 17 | CASSEGGGTSAFYEQYF
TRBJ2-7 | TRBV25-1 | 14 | CASSDQILSYEQYF
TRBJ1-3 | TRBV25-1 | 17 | CASSEWRTGHSGNTIYF
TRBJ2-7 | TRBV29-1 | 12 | CSVESGGDQQYF
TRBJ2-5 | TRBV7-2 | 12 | CASSLGSWTQYF
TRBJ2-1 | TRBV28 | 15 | CASSFQGQPSNEQFF
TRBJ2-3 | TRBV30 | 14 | CAWSDERNTDTQYF
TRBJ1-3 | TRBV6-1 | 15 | CASSADRVTGNTIYF
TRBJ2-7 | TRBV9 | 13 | CASSVVAGSEQYF
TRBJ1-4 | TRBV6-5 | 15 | CASSYSQGTNEKLFF
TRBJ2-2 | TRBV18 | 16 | CASSETSGRNTGELFF
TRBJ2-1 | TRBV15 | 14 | CATSRDRIRNEQFF
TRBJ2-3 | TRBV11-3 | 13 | CASSFLIGDTQYF
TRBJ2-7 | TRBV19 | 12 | CASSDGGNEQYF
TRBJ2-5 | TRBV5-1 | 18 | CASSSMLPGQGYSETQYF
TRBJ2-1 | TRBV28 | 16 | CASSPHSGRANNEQFF
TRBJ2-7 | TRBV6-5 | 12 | CASRSGAGEQYF
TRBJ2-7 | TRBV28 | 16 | CASSLSSGRYSYEQYF
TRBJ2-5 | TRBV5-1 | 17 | CASSSGLAGVGIETQYF
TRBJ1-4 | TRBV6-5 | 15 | CASSGRQGRNEKLFF
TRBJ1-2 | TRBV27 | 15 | CASSSTLRTTNGYTF
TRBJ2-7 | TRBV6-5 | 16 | CASSYSGTTSGYEQYF
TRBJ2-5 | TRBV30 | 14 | CAWTVGGSQETQYF
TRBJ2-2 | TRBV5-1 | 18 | CASSLAPHGGANTGELFF
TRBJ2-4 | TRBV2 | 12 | CASRLQGNIQYF
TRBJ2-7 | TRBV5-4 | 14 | CASSQLGTTYEQYF
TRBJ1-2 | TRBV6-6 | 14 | CASRSWADDYGYTF